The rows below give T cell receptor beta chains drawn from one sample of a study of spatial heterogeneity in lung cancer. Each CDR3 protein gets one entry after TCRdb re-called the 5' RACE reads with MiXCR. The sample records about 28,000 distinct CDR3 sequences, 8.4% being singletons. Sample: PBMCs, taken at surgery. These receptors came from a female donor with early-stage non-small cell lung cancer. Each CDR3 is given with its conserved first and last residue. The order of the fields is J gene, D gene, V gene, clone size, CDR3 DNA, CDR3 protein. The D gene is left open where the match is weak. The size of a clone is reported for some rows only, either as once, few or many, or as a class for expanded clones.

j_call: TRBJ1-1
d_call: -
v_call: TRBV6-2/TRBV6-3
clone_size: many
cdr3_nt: TGTGCCAGTCAAATCGCAGGTCCGAACACTGAAGCTTTCTTT
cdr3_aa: CASQIAGPNTEAFF

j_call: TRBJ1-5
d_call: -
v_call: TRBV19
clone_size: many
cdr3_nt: TGTGCCAGTAGTATTCTAGGCTTGGGCGGTCAGCCCCAGCATTTT
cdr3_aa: CASSILGLGGQPQHF

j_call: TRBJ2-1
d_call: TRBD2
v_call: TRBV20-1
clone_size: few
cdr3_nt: TGCAGTGCCCGGACTAGTCCGGATGAGCAGTTCTTC
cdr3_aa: CSARTSPDEQFF

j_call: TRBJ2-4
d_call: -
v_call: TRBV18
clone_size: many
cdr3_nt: TGTGCCAGCTCACCCGATTTCAGTAGAAACATTCAGTACTTC
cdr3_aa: CASSPDFSRNIQYF

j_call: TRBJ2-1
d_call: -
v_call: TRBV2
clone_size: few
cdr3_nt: TGTGCCAGGGGGACTTACTCCTACAATGAGCAGTTCTTC
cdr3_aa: CARGTYSYNEQFF

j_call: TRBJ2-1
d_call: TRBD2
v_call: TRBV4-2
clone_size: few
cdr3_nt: TGTGCCAGCGCGAAGGCGGGACTAGCGGGACACAATGAGCAGTTCTTC
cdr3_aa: CASAKAGLAGHNEQFF

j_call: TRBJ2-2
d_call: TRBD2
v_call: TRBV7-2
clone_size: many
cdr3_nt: TGTGCCAGCAGCCACCCAAGCGGGAGCGTCGGGGAGCTGTTTTTT
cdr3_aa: CASSHPSGSVGELFF

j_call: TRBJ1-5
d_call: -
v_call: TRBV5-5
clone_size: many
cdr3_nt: TGTGCCAGCAGCTTAAAGACGGGCAGCAATCAGCCCCAGCATTTT
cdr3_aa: CASSLKTGSNQPQHF

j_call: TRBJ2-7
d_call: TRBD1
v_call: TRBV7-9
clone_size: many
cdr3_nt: TGTGCCAGCAGCCTCGGGGACAGCACCCTCTACGAGCAGTACTTC
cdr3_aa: CASSLGDSTLYEQYF

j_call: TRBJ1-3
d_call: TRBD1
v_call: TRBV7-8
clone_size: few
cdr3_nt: TGTGCCAGCAGCTTCGACAGGGCGAACACCATATATTTT
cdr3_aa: CASSFDRANTIYF

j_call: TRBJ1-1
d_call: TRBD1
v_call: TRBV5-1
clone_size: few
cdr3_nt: TGCGCCAGCAGCGGACAGGGGGCCACTGAAGCTTTCTTT
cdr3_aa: CASSGQGATEAFF

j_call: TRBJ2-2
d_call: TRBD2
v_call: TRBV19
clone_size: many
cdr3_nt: TGTGCCAGTGGCGGACTAGCGGGTAACACCGGGGAGCTGTTTTTT
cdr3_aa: CASGGLAGNTGELFF

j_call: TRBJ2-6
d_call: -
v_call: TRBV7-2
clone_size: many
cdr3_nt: TGTGCCAGCAGCCCCCAGTCCAGGCGCCCTGGGGCCAACGTCCTGACTTTC
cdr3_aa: CASSPQSRRPGANVLTF

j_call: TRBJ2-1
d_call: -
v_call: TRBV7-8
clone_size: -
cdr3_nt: TGTGCCAGCAGCTTAGCAGGGCCGATATCCTACAATGAGCAGTTCTTC
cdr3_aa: CASSLAGPISYNEQFF

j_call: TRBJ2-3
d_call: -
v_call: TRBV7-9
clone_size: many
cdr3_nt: TGTGCCAGCAGCTCCGGCCTGACGGGCACAGATACGCAGTATTTT
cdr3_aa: CASSSGLTGTDTQYF

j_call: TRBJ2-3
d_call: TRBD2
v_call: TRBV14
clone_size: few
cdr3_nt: TGTGCCAGCAGCCAAGATAGCCCTGGACTAGCGGGAGTATCAGATACGCAGTATTTT
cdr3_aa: CASSQDSPGLAGVSDTQYF

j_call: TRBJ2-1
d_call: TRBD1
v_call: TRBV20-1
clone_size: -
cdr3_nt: TGCAGTGTCCAAGAGGGGGCCGGTGACAATGAGCAGTTCTTC
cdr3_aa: CSVQEGAGDNEQFF

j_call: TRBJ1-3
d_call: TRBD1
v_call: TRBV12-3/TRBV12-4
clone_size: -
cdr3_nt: TGTGCCAGCAGCAATCCCGGGACAGGGGTTGGAAACACCATATATTTT
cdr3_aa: CASSNPGTGVGNTIYF

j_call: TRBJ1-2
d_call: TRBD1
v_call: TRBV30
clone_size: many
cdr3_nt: TGTGCCTGGACGAAGGACAGGGGGCCTGGCTACACCTTC
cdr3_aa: CAWTKDRGPGYTF

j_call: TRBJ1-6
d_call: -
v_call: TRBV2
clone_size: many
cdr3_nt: TGTGCCAGCAGCCGAGAGAGGGATTCACCCCTCCACTTT
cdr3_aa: CASSRERDSPLHF

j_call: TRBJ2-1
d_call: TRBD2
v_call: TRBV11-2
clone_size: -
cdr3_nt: TGTGCCAGCAGCATCCTAGCGGGAGTTAATGAGCAGTTCTTC
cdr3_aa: CASSILAGVNEQFF

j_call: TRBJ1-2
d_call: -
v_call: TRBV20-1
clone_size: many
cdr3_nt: TGCAGTGCGAGAGGGGACCTCTATGGCTACACCTTC
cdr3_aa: CSARGDLYGYTF

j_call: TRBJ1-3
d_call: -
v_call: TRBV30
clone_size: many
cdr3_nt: TGTGCCTGTCCGTACGGCTTAGGGGGAAACACCATATATTTT
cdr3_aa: CACPYGLGGNTIYF

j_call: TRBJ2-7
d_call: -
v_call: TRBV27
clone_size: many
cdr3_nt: TGTGCCAGCAGTTTACGCACAGGGAGGGAGCAGTACTTC
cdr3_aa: CASSLRTGREQYF

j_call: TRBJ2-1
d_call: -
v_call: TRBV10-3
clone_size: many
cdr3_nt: TGTGCCATCGGTCGGAGCTCCTACAATGAGCAGTTCTTC
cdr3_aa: CAIGRSSYNEQFF

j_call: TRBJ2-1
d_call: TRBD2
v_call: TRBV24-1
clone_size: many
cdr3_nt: TGTGCCACCAGTGACCTAAGCGGGAGAGGTTACAATGAGCAGTTCTTC
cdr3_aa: CATSDLSGRGYNEQFF

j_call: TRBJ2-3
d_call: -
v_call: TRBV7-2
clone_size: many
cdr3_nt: TGTGCCAGCAGCTGGGGGTTGGGCACAGATACGCAGTATTTT
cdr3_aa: CASSWGLGTDTQYF

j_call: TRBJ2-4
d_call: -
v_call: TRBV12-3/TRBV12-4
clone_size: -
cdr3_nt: TGTGCCAGCAGTTTTGTCATCTACGGGGCGCTAGCCAAAAACATTCAGTACTTC
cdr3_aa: CASSFVIYGALAKNIQYF

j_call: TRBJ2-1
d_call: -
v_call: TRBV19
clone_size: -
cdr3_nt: TGTGCCAGTAGTATAGGGGCGGGAACCTACAATGAGCAGTTCTTC
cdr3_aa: CASSIGAGTYNEQFF

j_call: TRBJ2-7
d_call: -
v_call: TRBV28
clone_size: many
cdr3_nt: TGTGCCAGCAGTTTATTGGTCTACGAGCAGTACTTC
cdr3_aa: CASSLLVYEQYF

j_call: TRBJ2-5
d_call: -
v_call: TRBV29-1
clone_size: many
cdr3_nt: TGCAGCGTTGTTCCCGGGACGCGAGAGACCCAGTACTTC
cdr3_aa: CSVVPGTRETQYF

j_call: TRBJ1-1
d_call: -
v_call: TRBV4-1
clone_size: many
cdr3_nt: TGCGCCAGCAGCCAAGTGCGCTACACTGAAGCTTTCTTT
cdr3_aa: CASSQVRYTEAFF

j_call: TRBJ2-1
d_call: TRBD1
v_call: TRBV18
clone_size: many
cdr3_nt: TGTGCCAGCTCACCGGGACAGCTAAATGAGCAGTTCTTC
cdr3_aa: CASSPGQLNEQFF